This passage covers 30 T cell receptor beta chains from one sample sequenced in a study of shared clonotypes between healthy human individuals. Naive CD8 populations comprised CD45RO-negative cells positively selected for CCR7, excluding terminally differentiated effector memory CD45RA+ cells. Generated by immunoSEQ multiplex PCR, the TCRdb table keeps only in-frame clones and is missing some. The repertoire consists of around 1.9 million clones, with just over 90% occurring once and the leading ten covering 1.5% to 2%. Input material: naive CD8+ T cells from PBMCs. Receptors originate from a young man in good health. Some clones in this sample may be carry-over from other donors' samples.

The chain combines TRBV29-1 with TRBJ2-1, with D tentatively TRBD1 or TRBD2 (5 bases each). The V gene lost 2 bases and the J gene lost 8 bases, with 31 bases spanning the gap. This CDR3 has 19 amino acids. The V gene's germline CDR1 is SQVTM and CDR2 ANQGSEA. CDR3 DNA: TGCAGCGTTGAATCGGTGACCGCGAGGGGTAGGAAGGGGCTCGATGAGCAGTTCTTC. Translation gives CSVESVTARGRKGLDEQFF.

The chain couples TRBV15 to TRBJ2-1; D gene uncertain. Trimming took off 0 bases at V and 6 bases at J, with 12 bases between the two ends. The CDR3 runs to 15 residues. The germline V gene has CDR1 LNHNV and CDR2 YYDKDF (reference sequence). The DNA for the CDR3 is TGTGCCACCAGCAGAGATCTCACCCCCCCCAATGAGCAGTTCTTC. It yields the protein CATSRDLTPPNEQFF.

The V gene is TRBV25-1, the J gene TRBJ2-5, with 11 bases identical to TRBD1. The CDR3 has 13 residues. Germline V gene sequence: CDR1 MGHDK, CDR2 SYGVNS. Unmatched junction bases numbered 4, after V lost 6 bases and J lost 7 bases. This CDR3 is CASSGDRGWTQYF. In nucleotides, the CDR3 is TGTGCCAGCAGCGGGGACAGGGGGTGGACCCAGTACTTC.

This chain uses TRBV5-8 with TRBJ2-4; 9 bases match TRBD1. The CDR3 runs to 14 residues. Germline V CDR1 and CDR2: SGHTS, YDEGEE. The ends lost 4 bases at V and 7 bases at J; junction bases unmatched: 6. The CDR3 spells CASSPGQGLNIQYF. DNA for the CDR3: TGTGCCAGCAGCCCGGGACAGGGATTGAACATTCAGTACTTC.

This chain connects TRBV5-8 to TRBJ1-1; D may be TRBD1 (5 bases). Germline V gives CDR1 SGHTS, CDR2 YDEGEE. V was clipped by 4 bases and J by 11 bases, with 18 bases between them. CDR3 size: 13 residues. This chain's CDR3 is CASSPGPAAGAFF. CDR3 nucleotides: TGTGCCAGCAGCCCAGGGCCCGCGGCAGGGGCTTTCTTT.

The V and J genes are TRBV7-2 and TRBJ2-7; possibly TRBD2 for D (6 bases). V lost 5 bases and J 2 bases, leaving 13 bases between the germline ends. Germline values: CDR1 SGHTA, CDR2 FQGNSA. The length of the CDR3 is 14 residues. Here the CDR3 DNA reads TGTGCCAGCAGCCACGGGTGGGGGGCCTACGAGCAGTACTTC. It translates to CASSHGWGAYEQYF.

The rearrangement uses TRBV10-3 and TRBJ1-2, with 9 bases that match TRBD1. This CDR3 is 12 amino acids long. V lost 3 bases, J lost 10 bases, and 3 bases stayed unmatched. Germline V gives CDR1 ENHRY, CDR2 SYGVKD. For the CDR3, the DNA is TGTGCCATCAGTGAAGGGACAGGGAACTACACCTTC. Its protein product is CAISEGTGNYTF.

This sequence joins TRBV6-1 and TRBJ1-1; D is unclear. CDR3 length: 15 amino acids. V was clipped by 6 bases and J by 0 bases, with 14 bases between them. Germline assignment: CDR1 MNHNS and CDR2 SASEGT. The CDR3 nucleotides read TGTGCCAGCAGGGACGATGGGATCTTGAACACTGAAGCTTTCTTT. It translates to CASRDDGILNTEAFF.

A remark on this clone: The junction departs from the called germline gene at one end, perhaps through a read error. The chain uses TRBV5-1 and TRBJ1-2, with D possibly TRBD1 on 5 matching bases. This CDR3 is 10 amino acids long. Germline V gene lookup returns CDR1 SGHRS and CDR2 YFSETQ. The CDR3: CASTPWWGGF. DNA of the CDR3: TGCGCCAGCACCCCTTGGTGGGGGGGCTTC.

This chain joins TRBV13 and TRBJ2-7; no definite D call. This CDR3 region has 15 residues. V dropped 2 bases and J dropped 0 bases, with 11 bases sitting between them. The germline V gene encodes CDR1 PRHDT and CDR2 FYEKMQ (reference sequence). The CDR3 spells CASSLWRRDSYEQYF. Here the CDR3 DNA reads TGTGCCAGCAGCTTATGGCGGCGCGACTCCTACGAGCAGTACTTC.

The chain has TRBV11-2 and TRBJ2-3; 7 nucleotides align to TRBD2. This CDR3 is 13 amino acids long. Trimming removed 6 bases from V and 6 bases from J; junction bases left unmatched: 6. Germline CDR1 and CDR2: SGHAT and FQNNGV. Written as DNA, the CDR3 is TGTGCCAGCAGGGGGAGGGCCCCCGATACGCAGTATTTT. This codes for CASRGRAPDTQYF.

CDR3 DNA: TGCGCCAGCAGCCTTACTGAGGGAAGGGTCGAAGATACGCAGTATTTT. Its translation is CASSLTEGRVEDTQYF. The chain has TRBV5-1 and TRBJ2-3; tentatively, D is TRBD2 (5 bases). The V end was cut by 4 bases, the J end by 5 bases, with 20 bases between. The CDR3 extends over 16 amino acids. Germline CDR1 SGHRS, CDR2 YFSETQ.

V is TRBV25-1 and J is TRBJ2-5; maybe TRBD1 (5 bases). Matching the DNA end better, TRBJ2-7 makes the J call doubtful. Germline V gene data show CDR1 as MGHDK and CDR2 as SYGVNS. CDR3 size: 15 residues. The CDR3, as DNA: TGTGCCAGCAGTGAAGAGACAGAGAATACCTACGAGCAGTACTTC. Protein product: CASSEETENTYEQYF.

The chain links TRBV4-1 to TRBJ2-2, with no clear D. Germline V gene sequence: CDR1 MGHRA, CDR2 YSYEKL. This CDR3 is built from 13 residues. The V end was cut by 4 bases, the J end by 5 bases, with 8 bases between. CDR3 protein: CASSPLLTGELFF. The CDR3 DNA follows: TGCGCCAGCAGCCCCCTTTTAACCGGGGAGCTGTTTTTT.

Regarding this clone: Other DNA sequences of this sample code for an identical CDR3. The chain joins TRBV27 to TRBJ2-7; D not certain. Looked up from germline, CDR1 is MNHEY and CDR2 is SMNVEV (reference sequence). V was trimmed by 1 base and J by 0 bases, leaving 10 bases between them. The CDR3 sequence is 15 residues long. This chain's CDR3 is CASSLYPGNSYEQYF. CDR3 coding DNA: TGTGCCAGCAGTTTATATCCTGGGAACTCCTACGAGCAGTACTTC.

CDR3 sequence (DNA): TGTGCCAGCACCTGGTCTCGAGGGGGGGAATCCAAAAACATTCAGTACTTC. It is translated as CASTWSRGGESKNIQYF. The genes are TRBV28 and TRBJ2-4; TRBD2 might be the D (7 bases). The CDR3 runs to 17 residues. Germline V gene sequence: CDR1 MDHEN, CDR2 SYDVKM. Trimming shortened V by 7 bases and J by 2 bases, and 21 bases separated the two germline ends.

The CDR3 sequence is CASSKGQGVLNTEAFF. CDR3 in DNA: TGTGCCAGCAGCAAAGGACAGGGGGTACTGAACACTGAAGCTTTCTTT. This chain connects TRBV27 to TRBJ1-1; TRBD1 aligns across 10 bases. V lost 6 bases and J lost 0; bases outside the gene matches: 7. The CDR3 length is 16 residues. Germline CDR1 MNHEY, CDR2 SMNVEV (reference sequence).

CDR3 residues: CASSPRTSGRAIDTQYF. DNA for the CDR3: TGTGCCAGCAGCCCCCGGACTAGCGGGAGGGCCATAGATACGCAGTATTTT. This chain links TRBV9 with TRBJ2-3; TRBD2 matches at 15 bases. This CDR3 has 17 residues. V was pared by 4 bases and J by 5 bases, with 8 bases of the junction left unmatched. Looked up from germline, CDR1 is SGDLS and CDR2 is YYNGEE.

This rearrangement joins TRBV6-1 to TRBJ2-4; D not certain. Germline values: CDR1 MNHNS, CDR2 SASEGT. Deletions cut 0 bases from V and 1 base from J, with 13 bases between. The CDR3 runs to 17 residues. The CDR3 DNA is TGTGCCAGCAGTGAAGCGCCGTCAGTCTACGCCAAAAACATTCAGTACTTC. This translates into CASSEAPSVYAKNIQYF.

This clone was counted once. The chain links TRBV7-8 to TRBJ2-7; 9 positions match TRBD1. Trimming removed 7 bases from V and 2 bases from J; junction bases left unmatched: 9. CDR1 SGHVS and CDR2 FQNEAQ come from the germline V gene. The CDR3 runs 15 residues. This CDR3 is CASNPPGTGTYEQYF. CDR3 nucleotides: TGTGCCAGCAACCCACCCGGGACAGGGACCTACGAGCAGTACTTC.

The rearrangement joins TRBV4-3 to TRBJ2-2; perhaps TRBD2 as D (6 bases). Looked up from germline, CDR1 is LGHNA and CDR2 is YSLEER. V lost 4 bases and J 3 bases, leaving 9 bases between the germline ends. CDR3 length: 14 amino acids. This chain's CDR3 is CASSRLGYTGELFF. CDR3 DNA: TGCGCCAGCAGCCGACTAGGGTACACCGGGGAGCTGTTTTTT.

The chain combines TRBV9 with TRBJ1-2; D gene ambiguous. The CDR3 has 13 amino acids. V gave up 4 bases and J gave up 12 bases, with 19 bases separating them. The germline CDR1 and CDR2 sequences are SGDLS and YYNGEE. The CDR3 spells CASSPSWAGVDTF. The CDR3 nucleotides are TGTGCCAGCAGCCCCAGTTGGGCCGGCGTTGACACCTTC.

The J gene is TRBJ2-1, the V gene TRBV7-9; D is perhaps TRBD2 (6 bases). The ends were cut back, 1 base at V and 5 bases at J, with 21 bases in the middle. CDR1 and CDR2 (germline): SEHNR, FQNEAQ (reference sequence). The CDR3 totals 18 residues. The CDR3 sequence is CASSLVVRVSGGNNEQFF. The CDR3 coding sequence is TGTGCCAGCAGCTTAGTAGTCAGGGTTAGCGGAGGGAACAATGAGCAGTTCTTC. The whole variable domain, filled in from reference TRBV7-9 and TRBJ2-1, reads DTGVSQNPRHKITKRGQNVTFRCDPISEHNRLYWYRQTLGQGPEFLTYFQNEAQLEKSRLLSDRFSAERPKGSFSTLEIQRTEQGDSAMYLCASSLVVRVSGGNNEQFFGPGTRLTVL.

CDR3 amino acids: CASSSTRTGELFF. The DNA for the CDR3 is TGTGCCAGCAGCTCAACTAGGACCGGGGAGCTGTTTTTT. The chain links TRBV13 to TRBJ2-2, with a weak D call TRBD2 (5 bases). V was cut by 4 bases and J by 5 bases, with 8 bases left in between. Germline assignment: CDR1 PRHDT and CDR2 FYEKMQ (reference sequence). The CDR3 is 13 amino acids. Full variable domain (outside the CDR3, taken from reference TRBV13 and TRBJ2-2): AAGVIQSPRHLIKEKRETATLKCYPIPRHDTVYWYQQGPGQDPQFLISFYEKMQSDKGSIPDRFSAQQFSDYHSELNMSSLELGDSALYFCASSSTRTGELFFGEGSRLTVL.

The chain carries TRBV11-3 and TRBJ2-7, with 7 bases matching TRBD2. V was clipped by 5 bases and J by 3 bases; unmatched bases: 16. The germline V gene encodes CDR1 SGHNT and CDR2 YENEEA. The CDR3 runs to 17 residues. The CDR3 DNA sequence: TGTGCCAGCAGCCTCCGGATCGGGCCGGGAGGACGCTACGAGCAGTACTTC. It encodes CASSLRIGPGGRYEQYF.

The chain links TRBV7-9 to TRBJ2-1; tentatively, D is TRBD2 (6 bases). CDR1 and CDR2 (germline): SEHNR, FQNEAQ (reference sequence). Trimming removed 1 base at V and 5 bases at J, with 15 bases between. The CDR3 loop spans 16 amino acids. The CDR3 DNA reads as TGTGCCAGCAGCTTAGAGAGGCGGGGATCTGACAATGAGCAGTTCTTC. It encodes CASSLERRGSDNEQFF. The whole variable domain, filled in from reference TRBV7-9 and TRBJ2-1, reads DTGVSQNPRHKITKRGQNVTFRCDPISEHNRLYWYRQTLGQGPEFLTYFQNEAQLEKSRLLSDRFSAERPKGSFSTLEIQRTEQGDSAMYLCASSLERRGSDNEQFFGPGTRLTVL.

The count of this clone is one. J is TRBJ2-1 and V is TRBV14; D unresolved. There are 12 residues in the CDR3. V gave up 5 bases and J gave up 7 bases, with 9 bases separating them. Looked up from germline, CDR1 is SGHDN and CDR2 is FVKESK. CDR3: CASSSGLNEQFF. The CDR3 region has the DNA TGTGCCAGCAGCTCGGGCTTGAATGAGCAGTTCTTC.

This clone has a single count. The chain has TRBV9 and TRBJ2-4, with 8 bases aligning to TRBD1. Germline assignment: CDR1 SGDLS and CDR2 YYNGEE. The CDR3 extends over 17 amino acids. Trimming at V came to 3 bases and at J to 0 bases, leaving 8 bases not matched to a gene. The CDR3 DNA follows: TGTGCCAGCAGCGAGGGGGACAGGCAATTAGCCAAAAACATTCAGTACTTC. Protein: CASSEGDRQLAKNIQYF.

The CDR3 loop is CASSSRGRDDTEAFF. The CDR3 region has the DNA TGTGCCAGCAGTTCGAGGGGGAGGGATGACACTGAAGCTTTCTTT. The J gene is TRBJ1-1, the V gene TRBV27; possible D gene TRBD1, 6 bases. Germline loops: CDR1 MNHEY, CDR2 SMNVEV (reference sequence). V lost 4 bases to trimming and J lost 3 bases, with 15 bases between them. The CDR3 has 15 residues.

This clone appeared a single time. This rearrangement joins TRBV7-3 to TRBJ2-1; unclear D gene. Germline assignment: CDR1 SGHTA and CDR2 FQGTGA. The CDR3 consists of 12 residues. V was clipped by 5 bases and J by 8 bases, with 10 bases between them. The CDR3 region has the DNA TGTGCCAGCAGCCTACGACCGGATGAGCAGTTCTTC. Translation gives CASSLRPDEQFF.